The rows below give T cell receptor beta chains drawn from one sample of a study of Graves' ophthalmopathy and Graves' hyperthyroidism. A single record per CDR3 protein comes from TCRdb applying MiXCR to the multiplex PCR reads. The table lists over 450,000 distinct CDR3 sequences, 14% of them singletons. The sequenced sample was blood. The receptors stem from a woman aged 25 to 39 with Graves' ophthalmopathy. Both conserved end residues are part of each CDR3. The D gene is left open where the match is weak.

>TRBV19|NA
CATSTIGYGKGQPQHF
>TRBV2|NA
CASSDDRAGFYGYTF
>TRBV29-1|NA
CSAVDSVTGEQYF
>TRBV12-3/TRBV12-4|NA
CASSLIEGDRSYEQYF
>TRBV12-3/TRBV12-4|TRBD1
CASSFTGDVNTGELFF
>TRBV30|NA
CAWAKRNSPLHF
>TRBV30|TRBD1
CAWSVPGTGFVYEQYF
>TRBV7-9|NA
CASRRTRHEAFF
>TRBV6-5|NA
CASSYPPLRVSNEQYF
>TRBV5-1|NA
CASSLRGRGMNTEAFF
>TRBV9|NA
CASSVGNYNSPLHF
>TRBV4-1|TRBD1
CASSQEAVSRDSSYF
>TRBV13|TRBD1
CASSPQDRVYEQYF
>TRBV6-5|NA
CASTKQGMNGYTF
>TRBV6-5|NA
CASSYQDAAGNEKLFF
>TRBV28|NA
CASRTQGGGITYEQYF
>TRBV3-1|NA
CASSQEGRDEQYF
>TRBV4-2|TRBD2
CASSQFTSGSSYEQYF
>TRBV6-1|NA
CASSRGGHMNTEAFF
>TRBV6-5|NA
CASSYSILSAETQYF
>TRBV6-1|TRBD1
CASRRTGGNQPQHF
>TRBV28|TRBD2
CASSGAGLATGELFF
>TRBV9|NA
CASSVGAGGYNSPLHF
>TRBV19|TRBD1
CASSIGDRVNQPQHF
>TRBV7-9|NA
CASSLAGYYDQYF
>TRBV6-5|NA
CASSYWDNREQYF
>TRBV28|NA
CASSSAGGGIDEQYF
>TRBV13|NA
CASSLGGARSTEAFF
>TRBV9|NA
CASSAPVGRNSPLHF
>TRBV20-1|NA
CSAGVTYEQYF
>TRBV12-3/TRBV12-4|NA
CATHLYGELFF
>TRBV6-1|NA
CASSTGGGCTF
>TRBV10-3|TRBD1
CATQGQGRGAFF
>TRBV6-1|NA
CASSGESGFGQPQHF
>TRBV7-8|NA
CASSYVTGSYEQYF
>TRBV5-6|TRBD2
CASSSISGANTGELFF
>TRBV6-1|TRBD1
CASSRTGLNEKLFF
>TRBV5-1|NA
CASSLSKTQYF
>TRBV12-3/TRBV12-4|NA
CASSSTVIRAPSSTEAFF
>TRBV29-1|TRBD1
CSVDRANTGELFF
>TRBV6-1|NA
CASRNRVVSGYTF
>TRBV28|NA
CASTPRGVGTGELFF
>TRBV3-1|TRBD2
CASRLTSGDYEQYF
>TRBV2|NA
CASSQAGLYEQYF
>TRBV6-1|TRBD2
CASRSGTSEPETQYF
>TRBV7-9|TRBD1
CASSIGTVTEAFF
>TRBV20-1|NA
CSASGGRDETQYF
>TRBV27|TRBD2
CASSVIGTSGRARGEQYF
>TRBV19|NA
CASSTLEDSNQPQHF
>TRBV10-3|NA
CAINTVGDTLHF
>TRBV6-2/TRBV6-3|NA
CASSYSPVPTSTDTQYF
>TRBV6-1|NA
CASRHLTGSTEAFF
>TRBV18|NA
CASSPRQVEGYTF
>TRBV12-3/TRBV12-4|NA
CASKSHRRAYEQYF
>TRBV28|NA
CASSFPVGRDNTGELFF